The T cell receptor (beta chain) under discussion was sequenced for a study of blood T cell repertoires in COVID-19. After removal of 5 bases from V and 3 bases from J, the junction contained 3 bases not matched to a gene. The CDR3 spans 14 residues. CDR1 is SEHNR, CDR2 FQNEAQ, per germline (reference sequence). Method: immunoSEQ multiplex PCR; TCRdb's copy keeps in-frame clones and lacks some. The sample consists of 160,000 or so clones, roughly 84% of them appearing once. This sequence joins TRBV7-9 and TRBJ2-7, with 11 bases matching TRBD2. Material for sequencing was peripheral blood. This sequence was found in a human donor in a cohort sampled during active COVID-19. The CDR3 protein is CASSQGLADYEQYF. CDR3 in DNA: TGTGCCAGCAGCCAGGGACTAGCGGACTACGAGCAGTACTTC.